These 24 T cell receptor beta chains share one sample of origin, sequenced in a study of CD8 T cells in Susac syndrome. Random hexamers were used to reverse transcribe 0.5 to 1 ug of RNA. Each CDR3 protein is one row after TCRdb ran MiXCR on the immunoSEQ multiplex PCR reads. The profile covers 100,000 to 150,000 distinct CDR3 sequences, with over 90% appearing a single time and roughly 0.33% taken by the ten largest. Sequencing was performed on CD8+ T cells from PBMCs. The receptors here all came from a human donor with multiple sclerosis.

The chain combines TRBV5-1 with TRBJ1-1; unclear D gene. The V end lost 1 base, the J end lost 1 base, and 5 bases lay between the germline ends. The CDR3 has 13 residues. Germline loops: CDR1 SGHRS, CDR2 YFSETQ. CDR3: CASSLPRNTEAFF. In DNA, the CDR3 is TGCGCCAGCAGCTTGCCCAGGAACACTGAAGCTTTCTTT.

The DNA for the CDR3 is TGTGCCACCCACAGTCCCACTGAAGCTTTCTTT. It translates to CATHSPTEAFF. V usage is TRBV11-2 and J usage is TRBJ1-1; D remains ambiguous. Germline CDR1 SGHAT, CDR2 FQNNGV. V was pared by 10 bases and J by 4 bases, with 10 bases between. The CDR3 sequence is 11 residues long.

The chain uses TRBV7-6 and TRBJ1-4; D gene unclear. CDR3 size: 19 residues. Trimming pared 4 bases from V and 2 bases from J, leaving 23 bases between. The germline V gene encodes CDR1 SGHVS and CDR2 FNYEAQ. The CDR3 loop is CASSYDAPASTRTNEKLFF. The CDR3 bases are TGTGCCAGCAGCTATGATGCACCGGCCAGTACGCGGACTAATGAAAAACTGTTTTTT.

The V gene is TRBV4-2, the J gene TRBJ2-2; D is unresolved. Germline loops: CDR1 LGHNA, CDR2 YNFKEQ. The germline V and J ends were trimmed by 1 base and 1 base, with 10 bases remaining between them. The CDR3 is 16 residues long. The CDR3 here is CASSQAFQMNTGELFF. CDR3 in DNA: TGTGCCAGCAGCCAAGCGTTCCAAATGAACACCGGGGAGCTGTTTTTT.

This clonotype was recorded only once. The V and J genes are TRBV10-3 and TRBJ2-5; unclear D gene. Near its end, the DNA agrees better with TRBJ2-7, so the J call may be wrong. Per the germline V gene, CDR1 is ENHRY and CDR2 is SYGVKD. The CDR3 is made up of 11 amino acids. For the CDR3, the DNA is TGTGCCATCAGTGATAGCCACGAGCAGTACGTC. It specifies CAISDSHEQYV.

Only one count was recorded for this clonotype. The chain recombines TRBV7-9 with TRBJ2-1, with 12 nucleotides matching TRBD2. Trimming removed 5 bases from V and 4 bases from J; junction bases left unmatched: 12. Germline V gene data show CDR1 as SEHNR and CDR2 as FQNEAQ (reference sequence). The CDR3 contains 18 residues. CDR3 nucleotide sequence: TGTGCCAGCAGCCCGGGAGGACTAGCGGGATTTGGTTACAATGAGCAGTTCTTC. Translation: CASSPGGLAGFGYNEQFF.

This sequence joins TRBV25-1 and TRBJ1-2; 9 bases are shared with TRBD1. After removal of 3 bases from V and 4 bases from J, the junction contained 6 bases not matched to a gene. The CDR3 totals 15 residues. CDR1 is MGHDK and CDR2 is SYGVNS in the germline V gene. The CDR3 sequence: CASSDWTGVCYGYTF. The CDR3 region has the DNA TGTGCCAGCAGTGACTGGACAGGGGTTTGCTATGGCTACACCTTC.

V and J are TRBV7-9 and TRBJ1-1; no clear D. CDR3 length equals 14 residues. Germline-derived CDR1 and CDR2 are SEHNR and FQNEAQ (reference sequence). Deletions cut 3 bases from V and 0 bases from J, with 8 bases between. The CDR3 bases are TGTGCCAGCAGCTTGCGGACGGTGAACACTGAAGCTTTCTTT. Its protein is CASSLRTVNTEAFF.

The rearrangement uses TRBV12-3 or TRBV12-4 and TRBJ2-7; 10 nucleotides match TRBD2. The CDR3 runs to 17 residues. The V segment lost 0 bases and the J segment 2 bases; nucleotides outside the gene matches: 7. CDR3 nucleotides: TGTGCCAGCAGTTTAGCGGCCGCTAGCGGGGGTCCCTACGAGCAGTACTTC. Translated: CASSLAAASGGPYEQYF.

V gene TRBV20-1 combines with J gene TRBJ2-1; D might be TRBD1 or TRBD2, each matching 5 bases. The CDR3 length is 13 residues. Trimming removed 6 bases from V and 9 bases from J, with 18 bases in between. From germline, CDR1 is DFQATT and CDR2 SNEGSKA (reference sequence). For the CDR3, the DNA is TGCAGTGCAGCCGGGACCCCTCTAGCTGAGCAGTTCTTC. Its translation: CSAAGTPLAEQFF.

The V gene is TRBV2, the J gene TRBJ2-7, with 9 bases lining up with TRBD2. CDR3 length: 16 amino acids. The V gene end was trimmed by 1 base and the J gene end by 2 bases; junction bases not matched to a gene: 6. Germline V CDR1 and CDR2: SNHLY, FYNNEI. CDR3 in DNA: TGTGCCAGCAGTGAAGGTAGCGGGAGTCTCCCCTACGAGCAGTACGTC. Protein: CASSEGSGSLPYEQYV.

The V call is TRBV7-9, the J call TRBJ1-1; 7 nucleotides match TRBD1. V shed 7 bases and J 4 bases; nucleotides not matched to a gene: 9. This CDR3 is 14 amino acids long. Germline V gene sequence: CDR1 SEHNR, CDR2 FQNEAQ (reference sequence). CDR3: CASTTDRVGTEAFF. CDR3 DNA: TGTGCCAGCACCACCGACAGGGTAGGCACTGAAGCTTTCTTT.

This chain connects TRBV24-1 to TRBJ2-2, with D perhaps matching TRBD1 or TRBD2 (5 bases each). The germline V gene encodes CDR1 KGHDR and CDR2 SFDVKD. The ends were cut back, 5 bases at V and 6 bases at J, with 6 bases in the middle. The CDR3 is made up of 12 amino acids. The CDR3 DNA reads as TGTGCCACCAGTGTGGGGGCCGGGGAGCTGTTTTTT. It is translated as CATSVGAGELFF.

This chain connects TRBV5-1 to TRBJ2-2; the D gene could be TRBD1 or TRBD2 (7 bases each). The CDR3 extends over 16 amino acids. V lost 4 bases to trimming and J lost 1 base, with 14 bases between them. Looked up from germline, CDR1 is SGHRS and CDR2 is YFSETQ. The CDR3 nucleotides read TGCGCCAGCAGCGGGGGGGACAGAGAGAACACCGGGGAGCTGTTTTTT. Encoded protein: CASSGGDRENTGELFF.

The rearrangement uses TRBV4-1 and TRBJ1-1; tentatively, D is TRBD1 (6 bases). CDR1 is MGHRA, CDR2 YSYEKL, per germline. The CDR3 contains 14 residues. V dropped 4 bases and J dropped 1 base, with 10 bases sitting between them. CDR3 residues: CASSPHRENTEAFF. As DNA, the CDR3 is TGCGCCAGCAGCCCCCACAGGGAGAACACTGAAGCTTTCTTT.

The chain links TRBV27 to TRBJ1-5, with D hard to call. Germline lookup yields CDR1 MNHEY and CDR2 SMNVEV (reference sequence). The CDR3 has 14 amino acids. Trimming cost V 2 bases and J 1 base, with 6 bases left between them. The DNA for the CDR3 is TGTGCCAGCAGTTTAGGGCAGAGCAATCAGCCCCAGCATTTT. Encoded protein: CASSLGQSNQPQHF.

V is TRBV18 and J is TRBJ2-4; possibly TRBD2 for D (5 bases). Deletions cut 3 bases from V and 4 bases from J, with 7 bases between. The CDR3 length is 13 residues. Germline CDR1 is KGHSH and CDR2 is LQKENI. This chain's CDR3 is CASSPSGKNIQYF. The CDR3 nucleotides are TGTGCCAGCTCACCCTCGGGGAAAAACATTCAGTACTTC.

The rearrangement uses TRBV2 and TRBJ2-7; 9 bases agree with TRBD1. V gave up 1 base and J gave up 6 bases; unmatched junction bases: 4. This CDR3 comprises 14 residues. Germline V gene lookup returns CDR1 SNHLY and CDR2 FYNNEI. The CDR3 DNA reads as TGTGCCAGCAGTGAAGACAGGGGGCGTCGCGAGCAGTACGTC. Its translation: CASSEDRGRREQYV.

CDR3 DNA: TGTGCTAGTGGTTTGGTATCTGTGCATGGCTACACCTTC. Protein sequence: CASGLVSVHGYTF. This chain links TRBV12-5 with TRBJ1-2, with D unclear. The ends were cut back, 0 bases at V and 6 bases at J, with 8 bases in the middle. This CDR3 contains 13 residues. Per germline, CDR1 LGHNT and CDR2 FRNRAP.

This chain links TRBV19 with TRBJ1-2; D is perhaps TRBD1 (5 bases). Per germline, CDR1 LNHDA and CDR2 SQIVND (reference sequence). CDR3 length: 15 amino acids. V lost 1 base to trimming and J lost 8 bases, with 17 bases between them. The CDR3 nucleotides are TGTGCCAGTAGTATAGTAGGGACTCGACCCCGCGGCTACACCTTC. The encoded protein is CASSIVGTRPRGYTF.

This clonotype was recorded only once. The chain employs TRBV20-1 and TRBJ2-3; D uncertain. The CDR3 consists of 15 residues. CDR1 is DFQATT, CDR2 SNEGSKA, per germline (reference sequence). Trimming pared 2 bases from V and 1 base from J, leaving 13 bases between. The CDR3 loop is CSARRIGDGTDTQYF. The CDR3 DNA follows: TGCAGTGCTAGAAGGATCGGAGACGGCACAGATACGCAGTATTTT.

Note on this clonotype: A read error may produce the germline difference seen at one junction end. The J gene is TRBJ2-7, the V gene TRBV6-2 or TRBV6-3; tentatively, D is TRBD2 (5 bases). The CDR3 covers 15 residues. Germline V gene sequence: CDR1 MNHEY, CDR2 SVGEGT. Here the CDR3 reads CASSYSTEGSYKQYF. The CDR3 bases are TGTGCCAGCAGTTACTCAACAGAGGGATCCTACAAGCAGTACTTC.

The chain links TRBV24-1 to TRBJ2-1; TRBD2 matches 7 bases. Looked up from germline, CDR1 is KGHDR and CDR2 is SFDVKD. The CDR3 is 17 amino acids. With V trimmed by 3 bases and J by 0 bases, 7 bases remained unmatched. The CDR3 sequence: CATSDRGGRSSYNEQFF. CDR3 DNA: TGTGCCACCAGTGATAGGGGAGGGCGTAGCTCCTACAATGAGCAGTTCTTC.

The chain recombines TRBV4-1 with TRBJ2-5; possibly TRBD1 or TRBD2 for D (5 bases each). The CDR3 runs to 15 residues. Looked up from germline, CDR1 is MGHRA and CDR2 is YSYEKL. The V gene lost 2 bases and the J gene lost 4 bases, with 14 bases spanning the gap. CDR3 nucleotides: TGCGCCAGCAGCCAACCCAGCCAGGGACCAGAGACCCAGTACTTC. Its translation is CASSQPSQGPETQYF.